Listed below are T cell receptor beta chains from one sample, sequenced in a study of cytomegalovirus exposure and HLA in healthy donors. Sequencing was performed with immunoSEQ multiplex PCR; in TCRdb, only in-frame clones are kept and a portion is missing. Of some 130,000 clones in the sample, 86% were seen once. The sample comprised PBMCs. The receptors were sampled from a man between 18 and 29 years old in good health and CMV-seronegative. CDR3s include the opening cysteine and the closing phenylalanine or tryptophan. Each record gives: CDR3 DNA, CDR3 protein, V gene, clone size, D gene, J gene. A D gene is named only where the DNA matches it firmly. Clone size is not always given. Where it is, it says once, few, many or a class for expanded clones.

CDR3nt: TGTGCCAGCAGTGACACTAGCGTATCCTACAATGAGCAGTTCTTC
CDR3aa: CASSDTSVSYNEQFF
v_gene: TRBV25-1
abundance: NA
d_gene: TRBD2
j_gene: TRBJ2-1

CDR3nt: TGTGCCAGCAGTGGGGGGGGCATAGTTTCTGGGGCCAACGTCCTGACTTTC
CDR3aa: CASSGGGIVSGANVLTF
v_gene: TRBV6-1
abundance: NA
d_gene: NA
j_gene: TRBJ2-6

CDR3nt: TGCGCCAGCAGCTTGGCCGTAACTAGCAGGGGGGCCACAGATACGCAGTATTTT
CDR3aa: CASSLAVTSRGATDTQYF
v_gene: TRBV5-1
abundance: NA
d_gene: NA
j_gene: TRBJ2-3

CDR3nt: TGTGCCAGTCAGGCTTCTTTCACTCAGCCCCAGCATTTT
CDR3aa: CASQASFTQPQHF
v_gene: TRBV2
abundance: NA
d_gene: NA
j_gene: TRBJ1-5

CDR3nt: TGTGCCAGCAGTTTATTTCTAGCGGAAAGAGGGGAGCAGTTCTTC
CDR3aa: CASSLFLAERGEQFF
v_gene: TRBV27
abundance: NA
d_gene: TRBD2
j_gene: TRBJ2-1

CDR3nt: TGTGCCAGCAGCTTAAGGGGACTAGCGGGAGGGCGGTATGAGACCCAGTACTTC
CDR3aa: CASSLRGLAGGRYETQYF
v_gene: TRBV11-2
abundance: NA
d_gene: TRBD2
j_gene: TRBJ2-5

CDR3nt: TGTGCCAGCAGCCACAGACTAGCCGACAATGAGCAGTTCTTC
CDR3aa: CASSHRLADNEQFF
v_gene: TRBV6-1
abundance: NA
d_gene: TRBD2
j_gene: TRBJ2-1

CDR3nt: TGTGCCAGTAGTATGGGCGTTTGGAGACAGGGATACACCGGGGAGCTGTTTTTT
CDR3aa: CASSMGVWRQGYTGELFF
v_gene: TRBV19
abundance: NA
d_gene: TRBD1
j_gene: TRBJ2-2

CDR3nt: TGCGCCAGCAGCGATACAGGGGGGTACACCGGGGAGCTGTTTTTT
CDR3aa: CASSDTGGYTGELFF
v_gene: TRBV5-1
abundance: NA
d_gene: TRBD1
j_gene: TRBJ2-2

CDR3nt: TGTGCCAGCAGCTTAGCGGGACAGGGCCCTCAAATTACGCAGTATTTT
CDR3aa: CASSLAGQGPQITQYF
v_gene: TRBV7-9
abundance: NA
d_gene: TRBD1
j_gene: TRBJ2-3

CDR3nt: TGTGCCAGCAGGGCCGGGACATCGAACACTGAAGCTTTCTTT
CDR3aa: CASRAGTSNTEAFF
v_gene: TRBV6-4
abundance: NA
d_gene: NA
j_gene: TRBJ1-1

CDR3nt: TGCGCCAGCAGCTTGGGGGCCTCTGGAAACACCATATATTTT
CDR3aa: CASSLGASGNTIYF
v_gene: TRBV5-1
abundance: NA
d_gene: NA
j_gene: TRBJ1-3

CDR3nt: TGTGCCAGCAGCTCCGAGATGGTTGCAGGGGAGCTGTTTTTT
CDR3aa: CASSSEMVAGELFF
v_gene: TRBV5-4
abundance: NA
d_gene: NA
j_gene: TRBJ2-2

CDR3nt: TGTGCCAGCAGCAAGGACATCTACGAGCAGTACTTC
CDR3aa: CASSKDIYEQYF
v_gene: TRBV7-8
abundance: NA
d_gene: NA
j_gene: TRBJ2-7

CDR3nt: TGTGCCAGTAGTAGACTGCACGAGGGCAGGGGCACTGAAGCTTTCTTT
CDR3aa: CASSRLHEGRGTEAFF
v_gene: TRBV19
abundance: NA
d_gene: NA
j_gene: TRBJ1-1

CDR3nt: TGTGCCAGCGGCGGGACAGGACTCTATAGCAATCAGCCCCAGCATTTT
CDR3aa: CASGGTGLYSNQPQHF
v_gene: TRBV28
abundance: NA
d_gene: TRBD1
j_gene: TRBJ1-5

CDR3nt: TGTGCCAGCAGCCAGGGACAGGGGTATCAGCCCCAGCATTTT
CDR3aa: CASSQGQGYQPQHF
v_gene: TRBV11-2
abundance: NA
d_gene: TRBD1
j_gene: TRBJ1-5

CDR3nt: TGCAGCGTTCAACAGGGCACCTACGAGCAGTACTTC
CDR3aa: CSVQQGTYEQYF
v_gene: TRBV29-1
abundance: once
d_gene: NA
j_gene: TRBJ2-7

CDR3nt: TGTGCCAGTAGTGTAAACGGAGCCTACGAGCAGTACTTC
CDR3aa: CASSVNGAYEQYF
v_gene: TRBV19
abundance: NA
d_gene: NA
j_gene: TRBJ2-7

CDR3nt: TGTGCCAGCAGAGTTGACAGGAACTATGGCTACACCTTC
CDR3aa: CASRVDRNYGYTF
v_gene: TRBV28
abundance: NA
d_gene: NA
j_gene: TRBJ1-2

CDR3nt: TGTGCCAGCATTCCAAGGGGGACGGGCTATGGCTACACCTTC
CDR3aa: CASIPRGTGYGYTF
v_gene: TRBV6-5
abundance: NA
d_gene: NA
j_gene: TRBJ1-2

CDR3nt: TGCAGCGTTTGTGACTATAATCAGCCCCAGCATTTT
CDR3aa: CSVCDYNQPQHF
v_gene: TRBV29-1
abundance: NA
d_gene: NA
j_gene: TRBJ1-5

CDR3nt: TGTGCCAGCAGCCGGAGACAGGGCCTAGGTTTTGGCTACACCTTC
CDR3aa: CASSRRQGLGFGYTF
v_gene: TRBV5-6
abundance: NA
d_gene: TRBD1
j_gene: TRBJ1-2

CDR3nt: TGTGCCAGCATGGGGCAGTCAACTAATGAAAAACTGTTTTTT
CDR3aa: CASMGQSTNEKLFF
v_gene: TRBV2
abundance: few
d_gene: NA
j_gene: TRBJ1-4